This is a list of T cell receptor beta chains from one sample in a study of blood T cell repertoires in COVID-19. Here immunoSEQ multiplex PCR was the method, and the copy in TCRdb shows in-frame clones only, minus some. The data show 150,000 to 200,000 clones, about 85% seen once. The sample comprised peripheral blood. The receptors come from a woman older than 75 in a cohort sampled during active or convalescent COVID-19. CDR3s leave out the opening cysteine and the closing phenylalanine or tryptophan.

v_call cdr3_aa
TRBV9 ASSPRDRGNSPLH
TRBV5-4 ASSFVTGGVRTGELF
TRBV27 ASWSAGGTYEQY
TRBV5-1 ASRSGTGENEQY
TRBV4-1 ASSRGYAGGPVNEQF
TRBV19 ASSRTRSRGDQPQH
TRBV6-4 ASSDRGIDTQY
TRBV10-3 AISESVVTSAWSYNEQF
TRBV5-1 ASSLDGRGDYGYT
TRBV5-1 ASQQEMNTEAF
TRBV5-1 ASSLVGGPTEAF
TRBV12-3/TRBV12-4 ASSPTGYGYT
TRBV11-2 ASSLAGGLEGETQY
TRBV5-1 ASSLDQGRQPQH
TRBV6-5 ASSYGGLGTEAF
TRBV18 ASSPAPGTVDQPQH
TRBV5-6 ASSPRGGLLTDTQY
TRBV19 ASSILFARQGIVNTEAF
TRBV5-1 ASSSSGTSFSTGELF
TRBV4-3 ASSHEGTRGTIY
TRBV2 ASTNEGGQYMETQY
TRBV2 ASRNTATYEQY
TRBV18 ASSLQGSEYSNQPQH
TRBV12-3/TRBV12-4 ASNLDRDVV
TRBV6-5 ASSYSSKGSPLH
TRBV5-1 ASSDSSGDYNEQF
TRBV19 ASRIGGSDQPQH
TRBV18 ASSQVRNTDTQY
TRBV29-1 SVVVGARTDTQY
TRBV30 AWSPIGEGSPLH
TRBV5-4 ASSWKTRYNEQF
TRBV5-1 ASSLGHSSTGELF
TRBV10-2 ASSNTGELF
TRBV7-2 ASSSRARIAGGRTDTQY
TRBV19 ASSIGRGWVNTEAF
TRBV2 ASSDWKAASTDTQY
TRBV5-6 ASSLLLAQGTQY
TRBV18 ASSPGQSYGYT
TRBV30 AWSAGLEAIQY